The 18 T cell receptor beta chains below were found in one sample sequenced in a study of blood T cell repertoires in COVID-19 (dated by TCRdb to 2019 to 2021). Libraries were constructed by the immunoSEQ multiplex PCR assay. Sourced from immuneACCESS, this table was stored by TCRdb with only in-frame sequences that have V and J called. A share of the clones is absent; for the studies checked, an unresolved V gene accounts for under half, and the remainder has no known explanation. This sample has around 64,000 clones in its table, and about 75% of those were observed once. The ten largest make up about half of the sample. Sequenced material: PBMCs or T cells enriched from blood (not recorded which). These receptors all stem from a woman in her sixties who had been exposed to COVID-19.

The chain recombines TRBV3-1 (or the pseudogene TRBV3-2) with TRBJ2-5; 7 bases align to TRBD2. Germline V CDR1 and CDR2: LGHDT, YNNKEL (reference sequence). Germline trimming cut 4 bases from V and 7 bases from J; bases unmatched to any gene: 12. The CDR3 is made up of 15 amino acids. CDR3 sequence (DNA): TGTGCCAGCAGCCGTGAAACTAGCGAACTAGGGACCCAGTACTTC. Its protein product is CASSRETSELGTQYF.

The V call is TRBV5-1, the J call TRBJ1-1; D perhaps matches TRBD1 (6 bases). Germline-derived CDR1 and CDR2 are SGHRS and YFSETQ. V shed 0 bases and J shed 10 bases, with 10 bases lying between them. The CDR3 spans 12 residues. The CDR3 bases are TGCGCCAGCAGCTTGGCAGGGGAGAGAGCTTTCTTT. Its translation is CASSLAGERAFF. The full variable domain, in which reference TRBV5-1 and TRBJ1-1 provide the parts outside the CDR3, is KAGVTQTPRYLIKTRGQQVTLSCSPISGHRSVSWYQQTPGQGLQFLFEYFSETQRNKGNFPGRFSGRQFSNSRSEMNVSTLELGDSALYLCASSLAGERAFFGQGTRLTVV.

This chain joins TRBV11-2 and TRBJ1-1; D unresolved. CDR1 SGHAT and CDR2 FQNNGV come from the germline V gene. V was clipped by 5 bases and J by 1 base, with 14 bases between them. The CDR3 has 15 residues. This CDR3 reads CASSPLGRRNTEAFF. The CDR3 coding sequence is TGTGCCAGCAGCCCCCTTGGGAGGAGGAACACTGAAGCTTTCTTT.

CDR3 in DNA: TGTGCCAGCAGTTTGTTCCTAGCGCGTGAGCAGTACTTC. It codes for CASSLFLAREQYF. The chain carries TRBV28 and TRBJ2-7; D may be TRBD2 (6 bases). The germline V gene has CDR1 MDHEN and CDR2 SYDVKM. V lost 3 bases and J lost 7, with 13 bases in between. This CDR3 has 13 amino acids.

The chain combines TRBV6-5 with TRBJ1-2; D not certain. Germline V gene data show CDR1 as MNHEY and CDR2 as SVGAGI. The CDR3 contains 12 residues. The V and J ends lost 8 bases and 3 bases respectively, with 10 bases between them. CDR3 nucleotides: TGTGCCAGCGCGCCCTCGGACTATGGCTACACCTTC. Protein product: CASAPSDYGYTF.

The CDR3 sequence is CASSLDGQGRNSPLHF. For the CDR3, the DNA is TGCGCCAGCAGCTTGGACGGACAGGGGCGAAATTCACCCCTCCACTTT. The chain joins TRBV5-1 to TRBJ1-6; 9 bases fit TRBD1. This CDR3 is 16 amino acids long. CDR1 is SGHRS, CDR2 YFSETQ, per germline. V dropped 0 bases and J dropped 7; count of bases not matched to a gene: 5. The full variable domain, in which reference TRBV5-1 and TRBJ1-6 provide the parts outside the CDR3, is KAGVTQTPRYLIKTRGQQVTLSCSPISGHRSVSWYQQTPGQGLQFLFEYFSETQRNKGNFPGRFSGRQFSNSRSEMNVSTLELGDSALYLCASSLDGQGRNSPLHFGNGTRLTVT.

This chain connects TRBV6-5 to TRBJ2-5; 7 positions match TRBD1. The CDR3 has 16 amino acids. The germline CDR1 and CDR2 sequences are MNHEY and SVGAGI. V was pared by 0 bases and J by 1 base, with 5 bases of the junction left unmatched. The CDR3 spells CASSYSYRQGQETQYF. CDR3 in DNA: TGTGCCAGCAGTTACTCCTATAGACAGGGCCAAGAGACCCAGTACTTC.

The rearrangement joins TRBV5-4 to TRBJ2-1, with 9 nucleotides matching TRBD2. V lost 4 bases, J lost 8 bases, and 4 bases stayed unmatched. The CDR3 totals 13 residues. Germline values: CDR1 SGHNT, CDR2 YYREEE (reference sequence). CDR3: CASSDVAGDEQFF. The CDR3 DNA is TGTGCCAGCAGCGACGTAGCGGGGGATGAGCAGTTCTTC.

The CDR3 reads CASSLGSGVNEQFF. In DNA, the CDR3 is TGTGCCAGCAGCTTAGGGTCCGGGGTAAACGAGCAGTTCTTC. The genes are TRBV7-2 and TRBJ2-1; D possibly corresponds to TRBD2 (5 bases). CDR1 and CDR2 from the germline V gene are SGHTA and FQGNSA. Trimming took 1 base from V and 10 from J, leaving 14 bases between them. The CDR3 consists of 14 residues.

The genes are TRBV29-1 and TRBJ1-5, with 8 bases lining up with TRBD1. Trimming cost V 6 bases and J 4 bases; bases outside gene matches: 11. This CDR3 region has 15 residues. Germline values: CDR1 SQVTM, CDR2 ANQGSEA. CDR3 bases: TGCAGCGTGGGCCTGACAGGGGCTCTAAATCAGCCCCAGCATTTT. Protein: CSVGLTGALNQPQHF. Together with reference TRBV29-1 and TRBJ1-5, the CDR3 gives the full variable domain: SAVISQKPSRDICQRGTSLTIQCQVDSQVTMMFWYRQQPGQSLTLIATANQGSEATYESGFVIDKFPISRPNLTFSTLTVSNMSPEDSSIYLCSVGLTGALNQPQHFGDGTRLSIL.

J is TRBJ1-3 and V is TRBV7-9; TRBD1 is a possible D gene (6 bases). Trimming left V 5 bases short and J 4 bases short, with 15 bases between. The CDR3 length is 15 residues. CDR1 and CDR2 (germline): SEHNR, FQNEAQ (reference sequence). In DNA form, the CDR3 reads TGTGCCAGCAGCACGGGACAAGAGATAGGAAACACCATATATTTT. This gives the protein CASSTGQEIGNTIYF.

The V gene is TRBV7-2, the J gene TRBJ2-3; TRBD2 might be the D (5 bases). V shed 2 bases and J shed 4 bases, with 10 bases lying between them. The CDR3 loop spans 14 amino acids. Per the germline V gene, CDR1 is SGHTA and CDR2 is FQGNSA. The chain's CDR3 is CASSLTRAPDTQYF. CDR3 nucleotides: TGTGCCAGCAGCTTAACGAGGGCGCCAGATACGCAGTATTTT.

The CDR3 DNA reads as TGTGCCGGTGACAGGGGTAGGGCAGATACGCAGTATTTT. This sequence encodes CAGDRGRADTQYF. V is TRBV30 and J is TRBJ2-3; 8 bases agree with TRBD1. Per the germline V gene, CDR1 is GTSNPN and CDR2 is SVGIG (reference sequence). V lost 8 bases, J lost 4 bases, and 8 bases stayed unmatched. The length of the CDR3 is 13 residues.

This sequence joins TRBV28 and TRBJ2-7; 9 nucleotides match TRBD2. The germline V gene has CDR1 MDHEN and CDR2 SYDVKM. The CDR3 totals 15 residues. J was trimmed by 5 bases and V by 6 bases; bases with no gene match: 11. Written as DNA, the CDR3 is TGTGCCAGCAGACCTAGCGGGAAGGGTGTCAACGAGCAGTACTTC. Protein product: CASRPSGKGVNEQYF.

This chain joins TRBV28 and TRBJ1-6, with 9 bases lining up with TRBD1. The CDR3 is made up of 17 amino acids. V lost 6 bases and J lost 4; bases outside the gene matches: 10. Germline V gene sequence: CDR1 MDHEN, CDR2 SYDVKM. In DNA form, the CDR3 reads TGTGCCAGCAGCTCCGACAGGGGGATGTCGTATAATTCACCCCTCCACTTT. Translating it yields CASSSDRGMSYNSPLHF. The variable domain in full, completed from reference TRBV28 and TRBJ1-6, reads DVKVTQSSRYLVKRTGEKVFLECVQDMDHENMFWYRQDPGLGLRLIYFSYDVKMKEKGDIPEGYSVSREKKERFSLILESASTNQTSMYLCASSSDRGMSYNSPLHFGNGTRLTVT.

This rearrangement joins TRBV9 to TRBJ2-7, with D perhaps matching TRBD2 (5 bases). Germline CDR1 and CDR2: SGDLS and YYNGEE. This CDR3 has 15 amino acids. Trimming pared 3 bases from V and 4 bases from J, leaving 17 bases between. The CDR3 is CASSGPSRGPYEQYF. The CDR3 DNA reads TGTGCCAGCAGCGGCCCCTCTCGAGGGCCGTACGAGCAGTACTTC.

V and J are TRBV3-1 (or the pseudogene TRBV3-2) and TRBJ1-2, with 7 bases lining up with TRBD1. Looked up from germline, CDR1 is LGHDT and CDR2 is YNNKEL (reference sequence). The CDR3 covers 14 residues. With 1 base clipped from V and 6 bases from J, the junction kept 5 bases outside the gene matches. Written as DNA, the CDR3 is TGTGCCAGCAGCCAAGCCGGGACAGACAATGGCTACACCTTC. Translating gives CASSQAGTDNGYTF.

The CDR3 nucleotides read TGTGCCAGCAGCTTAACTAGCGACGAGCAGTACTTC. This sequence encodes CASSLTSDEQYF. The chain links TRBV7-9 to TRBJ2-7; 7 bases fit TRBD2. CDR3 length: 12 residues. V was pared by 2 bases and J by 5 bases, with 0 bases of the junction left unmatched. From germline, CDR1 is SEHNR and CDR2 FQNEAQ (reference sequence).